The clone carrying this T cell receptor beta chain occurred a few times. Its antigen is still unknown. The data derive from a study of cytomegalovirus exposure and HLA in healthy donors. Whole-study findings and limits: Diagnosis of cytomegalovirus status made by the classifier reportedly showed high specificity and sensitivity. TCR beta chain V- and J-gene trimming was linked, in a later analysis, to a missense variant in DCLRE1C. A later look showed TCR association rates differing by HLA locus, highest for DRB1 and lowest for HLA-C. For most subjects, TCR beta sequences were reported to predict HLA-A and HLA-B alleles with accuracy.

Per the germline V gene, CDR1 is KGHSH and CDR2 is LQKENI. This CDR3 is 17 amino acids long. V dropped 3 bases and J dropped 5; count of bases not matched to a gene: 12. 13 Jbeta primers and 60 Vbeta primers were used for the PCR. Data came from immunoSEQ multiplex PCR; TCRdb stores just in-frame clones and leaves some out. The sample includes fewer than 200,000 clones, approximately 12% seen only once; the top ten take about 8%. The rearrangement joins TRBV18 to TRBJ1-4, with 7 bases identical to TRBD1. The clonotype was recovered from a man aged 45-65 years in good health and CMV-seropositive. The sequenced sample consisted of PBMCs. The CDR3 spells CASSPDYRGTENEKLFF. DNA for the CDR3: TGTGCCAGCTCACCTGATTACCGCGGGACAGAGAATGAAAAACTGTTTTTT.